This section outlines one T cell receptor (beta chain) sequence together with its context. V was pared by 5 bases and J by 6 bases, with 17 bases between. Germline V gene sequence: CDR1 MDHEN, CDR2 SYDVKM. The CDR3 has 15 amino acids. The data belong to a study of blood T cell repertoires in COVID-19. Data came from immunoSEQ multiplex PCR; TCRdb stores just in-frame clones and leaves some out. The sample contains approximately 50,000 clones, around nine tenths of which appear only once. This clonotype was sampled from a human donor in a cohort sampled during active COVID-19. Material: peripheral blood. The chain carries TRBV28 and TRBJ2-1, with unresolved D. CDR3: CASSPVRVTVNEQFF. The CDR3 DNA reads as TGTGCCAGCAGTCCGGTTCGCGTTACTGTCAATGAGCAGTTCTTC.